This TCR beta chain was retrieved from a study of Ad26.COV2.S vaccination and SARS-CoV-2 variants. Study in general: The donor belonged to the COV1001 Ad26.COV2.S trial arm. Ad26.COV2.S, an intramuscular injection, was given once or twice 56 days apart.

Treatment defined: 15 to 20 received Ad26.COV2.S at low or high dose, single or two shots; 5 received placebo; per-sample allocation not given. The samples date from day 63 after the first vaccine or placebo injection. Using immunoSEQ multiplex PCR, the repertoire was profiled, and TCRdb retains in-frame clones only, with some absent. This sample has roughly 380,000 clones, with approximately 88% found just once. Broader study findings: Spike-specific responses of CD8+ and CD4+ T cells were reported to display substantial breadth after vaccination.

Regarding this clone: Antigen specificity is unknown.

Trimming took 0 bases from V and 3 from J, leaving 17 bases between them. The CDR3 sequence is 17 residues long. Germline CDR1 SGHRS, CDR2 YFSETQ. The specimen comprised peripheral blood, sampled in a trial of Ad26.COV2.S vaccine versus placebo. V is TRBV5-1 and J is TRBJ2-3, with D perhaps matching TRBD2 (6 bases). The sequence derives from a person aged 18-60 years who received the Ad26.COV2.S COVID-19 vaccine or a placebo. DNA for the CDR3: TGCGCCAGCAGCTTGGCGATAGGGACTCGTGGTACAGATACGCAGTATTTT. Its translation is CASSLAIGTRGTDTQYF.